Presented here are 7 T cell receptor beta chains from one specimen sequenced in a study of T-cell memory formation after mild COVID-19. TCRdb reprocessed the 5' RACE reads with MiXCR, giving one entry per CDR3 protein. This table has 350,000 to 400,000 distinct CDR3 sequences, 21% appearing once. The sequenced material came from PBMCs or a T cell subset sorted from them (not recorded which). The origin of the receptors is an adult woman who had mild COVID-19 (a few samples of this study predate the infection). Cell type and time point are not known.

The table lists this clonotype with many counts. The V and J genes are TRBV18 and TRBJ2-7, with TRBD2 matching over 14 bases. The CDR3 is made up of 14 amino acids. The V gene end was trimmed by 6 bases and the J gene end by 3 bases; junction bases not matched to a gene: 1. Germline lookup yields CDR1 KGHSH and CDR2 LQKENI. As DNA, the CDR3 is TGTGCCAGCTCCGGACTAGCGGGGGGCTACGAGCAGTACTTC. Its translation: CASSGLAGGYEQYF.

This clonotype showed up just a few times. This chain connects TRBV19 to TRBJ2-1, with 8 bases aligning to TRBD2. Germline V CDR1 and CDR2: LNHDA, SQIVND (reference sequence). V lost 3 bases and J lost 0; bases outside the gene matches: 7. CDR3 length: 17 amino acids. The CDR3 spells CASSIIGGRSSYNEQFF. The CDR3 coding sequence is TGTGCCAGTAGTATTATTGGCGGGAGGTCCTCCTACAATGAGCAGTTCTTC.

V gene TRBV19 combines with J gene TRBJ2-7; 12 bases match TRBD1. Germline V gene sequence: CDR1 LNHDA, CDR2 SQIVND (reference sequence). This CDR3 region has 15 residues. With 5 bases clipped from V and 6 bases from J, the junction kept 8 bases outside the gene matches. In DNA form, the CDR3 reads TGTGCCAGTAGTCCGGGGGACAGGGGGCTTGGCGAGCAGTACTTC. Amino acids: CASSPGDRGLGEQYF.

In this sample, this clonotype turned up a few times. V and J are TRBV3-1 and TRBJ2-7; 8 bases are shared with TRBD2. The CDR3 totals 15 residues. V shed 5 bases, J shed 0 bases, and the junction held 6 bases outside the gene matches. In germline, CDR1 is LGHDT, CDR2 YNNKEL (reference sequence). The CDR3 loop is CASSRGTSLSYEQYF. In DNA, the CDR3 is TGTGCCAGCAGCAGGGGGACTAGTCTCTCCTACGAGCAGTACTTC.

This clonotype was seen repeatedly, ten times or more. V is TRBV5-1 and J is TRBJ2-1; a weak D match, TRBD2 (5 bases). The germline V and J ends were trimmed by 0 bases and 5 bases, with 15 bases remaining between them. CDR1 SGHRS and CDR2 YFSETQ come from the germline V gene. This CDR3 has 16 amino acids. CDR3 sequence: CASSLDRADGNNEQFF. The CDR3 DNA follows: TGCGCCAGCAGCTTGGATCGGGCGGACGGGAACAATGAGCAGTTCTTC.

The chain has TRBV7-9 and TRBJ2-7; D not certain. Germline CDR1 is SEHNR and CDR2 is FQNEAQ (reference sequence). Trimming took off 2 bases at V and 0 bases at J, with 8 bases between the two ends. This CDR3 is built from 14 residues. CDR3 bases: TGTGCCAGCAGCTTACTGGGATACTCCTACGAGCAGTACTTC. Its translation is CASSLLGYSYEQYF.

The J gene is TRBJ1-5, the V gene TRBV6-5; 7 bases are shared with TRBD1. This CDR3 spans 14 amino acids. CDR1 MNHEY and CDR2 SVGAGI come from the germline V gene. Trimming removed 7 bases from V and 2 bases from J; junction bases left unmatched: 5. The CDR3 nucleotides read TGTGCCAGCAATCCAACAGGGGGCAATCAGCCCCAGCATTTT. It translates to CASNPTGGNQPQHF.